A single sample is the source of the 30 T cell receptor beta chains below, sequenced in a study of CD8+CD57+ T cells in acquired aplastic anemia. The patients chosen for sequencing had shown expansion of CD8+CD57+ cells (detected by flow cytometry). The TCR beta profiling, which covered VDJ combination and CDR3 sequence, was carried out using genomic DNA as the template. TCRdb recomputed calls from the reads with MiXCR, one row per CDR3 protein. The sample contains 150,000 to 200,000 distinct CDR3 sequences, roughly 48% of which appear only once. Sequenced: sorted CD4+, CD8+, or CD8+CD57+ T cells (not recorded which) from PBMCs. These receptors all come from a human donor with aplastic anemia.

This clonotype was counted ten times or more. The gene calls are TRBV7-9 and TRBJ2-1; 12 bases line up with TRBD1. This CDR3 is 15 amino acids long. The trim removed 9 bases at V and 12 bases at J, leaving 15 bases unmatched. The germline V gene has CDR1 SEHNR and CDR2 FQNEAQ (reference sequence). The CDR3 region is CASDLRDRGRIGQFF. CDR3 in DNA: TGTGCCAGTGACCTCCGGGACAGGGGGCGAATTGGGCAGTTCTTC. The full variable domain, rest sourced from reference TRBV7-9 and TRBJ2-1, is DTGVSQNPRHKITKRGQNVTFRCDPISEHNRLYWYRQTLGQGPEFLTYFQNEAQLEKSRLLSDRFSAERPKGSFSTLEIQRTEQGDSAMYLCASDLRDRGRIGQFFGPGTRLTVL.

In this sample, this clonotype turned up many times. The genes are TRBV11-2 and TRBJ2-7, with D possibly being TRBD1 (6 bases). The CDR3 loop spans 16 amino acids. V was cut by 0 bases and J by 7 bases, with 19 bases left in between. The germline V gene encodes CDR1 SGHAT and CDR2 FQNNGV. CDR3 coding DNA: TGTGCCAGCAGCTTAGACCCACGGGGACATTCCAGGGAGCAGTACTTC. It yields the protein CASSLDPRGHSREQYF.

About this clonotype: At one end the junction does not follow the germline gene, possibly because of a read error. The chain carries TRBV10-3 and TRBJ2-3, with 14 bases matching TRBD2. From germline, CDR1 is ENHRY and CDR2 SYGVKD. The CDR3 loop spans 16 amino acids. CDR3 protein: CASSDSTSGGADTQYF. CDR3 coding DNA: TGTGCCAGCAGTGACTCGACTAGCGGGGGGGCAGATACGCAGTATTTT.

The CDR3 coding sequence is TGCAGTGCATCCTGGGGAATTGAAGCTTTCTTT. Translating it yields CSASWGIEAFF. The V and J genes are TRBV20-1 and TRBJ1-1; D not certain. CDR1 and CDR2 (germline): DFQATT, SNEGSKA (reference sequence). The CDR3 consists of 11 residues. V lost 6 bases, J lost 7 bases, and 12 bases lay in between.

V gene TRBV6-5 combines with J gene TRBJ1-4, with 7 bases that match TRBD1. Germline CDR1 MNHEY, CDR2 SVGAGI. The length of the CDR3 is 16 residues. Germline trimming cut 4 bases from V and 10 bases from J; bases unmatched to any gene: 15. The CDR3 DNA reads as TGTGCCAGCAGTTCCTTAGTCGACAGGGATGAGGGAAAACTGTTTTTT. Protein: CASSSLVDRDEGKLFF.

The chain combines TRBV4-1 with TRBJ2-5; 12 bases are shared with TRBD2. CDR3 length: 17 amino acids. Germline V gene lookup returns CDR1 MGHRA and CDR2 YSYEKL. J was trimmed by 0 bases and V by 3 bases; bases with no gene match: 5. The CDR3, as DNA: TGCGCCAGCAGCCAGTCTAGCGGGAGGGACGACCAAGAGACCCAGTACTTC. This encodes CASSQSSGRDDQETQYF.

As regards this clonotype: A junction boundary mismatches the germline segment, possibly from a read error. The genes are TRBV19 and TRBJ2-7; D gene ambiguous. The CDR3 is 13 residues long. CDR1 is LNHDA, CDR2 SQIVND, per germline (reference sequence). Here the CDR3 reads CASSIAVRYKQYF. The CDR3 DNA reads TGCGCCAGTAGTATAGCCGTCCGCTACAAGCAGTACTTC.

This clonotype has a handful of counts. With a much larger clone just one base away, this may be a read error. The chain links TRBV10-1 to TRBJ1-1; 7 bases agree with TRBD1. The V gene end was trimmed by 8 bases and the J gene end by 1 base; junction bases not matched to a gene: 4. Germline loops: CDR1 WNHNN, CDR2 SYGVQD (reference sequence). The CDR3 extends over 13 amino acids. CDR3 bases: TGCGCCAGCCAGGGGGGTCCGAACACTGAAGCTTTCTTT. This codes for CASQGGPNTEAFF.

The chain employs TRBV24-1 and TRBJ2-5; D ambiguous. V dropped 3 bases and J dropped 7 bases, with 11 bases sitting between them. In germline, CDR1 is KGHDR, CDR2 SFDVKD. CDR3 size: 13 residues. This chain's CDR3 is CATSDPRTRTQYF. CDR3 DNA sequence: TGTGCCACCAGTGATCCCCGTACTCGGACCCAGTACTTC.

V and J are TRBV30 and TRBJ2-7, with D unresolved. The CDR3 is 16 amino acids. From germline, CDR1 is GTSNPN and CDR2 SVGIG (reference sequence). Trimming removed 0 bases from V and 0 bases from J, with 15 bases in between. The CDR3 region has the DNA TGTGCCTGGAGTGTACTCCGACGGCCGCCCTCCTACGAGCAGTACTTC. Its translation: CAWSVLRRPPSYEQYF.

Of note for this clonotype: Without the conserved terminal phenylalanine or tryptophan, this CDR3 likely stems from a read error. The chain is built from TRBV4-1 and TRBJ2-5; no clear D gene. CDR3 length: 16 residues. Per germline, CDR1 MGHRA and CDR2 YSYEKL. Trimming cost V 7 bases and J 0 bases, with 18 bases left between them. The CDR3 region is CASKAGSGRDQETQYL. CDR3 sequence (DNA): TGCGCCAGCAAAGCCGGGTCAGGCCGGGACCAAGAGACCCAGTACCTC.

The CDR3 region has the DNA TGTGCCAGCAGACGGGCCGGGGGAGAAAAACTGTTTTTT. Protein sequence: CASRRAGGEKLFF. The genes are TRBV12-3 or TRBV12-4 and TRBJ1-4; D might be TRBD1 (5 bases). The CDR3 is made up of 13 amino acids. V was clipped by 6 bases and J by 8 bases, with 13 bases between them.

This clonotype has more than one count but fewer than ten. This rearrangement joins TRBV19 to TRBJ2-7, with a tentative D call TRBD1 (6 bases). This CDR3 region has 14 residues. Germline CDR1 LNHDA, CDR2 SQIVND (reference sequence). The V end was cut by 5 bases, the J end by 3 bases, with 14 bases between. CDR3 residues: CASSSRDTYYEQYF. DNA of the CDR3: TGTGCCAGTAGTTCCCGGGACACTTACTACGAGCAGTACTTC.

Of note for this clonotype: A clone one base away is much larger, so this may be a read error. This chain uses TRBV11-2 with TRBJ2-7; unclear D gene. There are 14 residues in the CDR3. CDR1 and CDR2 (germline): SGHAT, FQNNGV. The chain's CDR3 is CASSFPPASYEQHF. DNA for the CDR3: TGTGCCAGCAGCTTCCCCCCCGCCTCCTACGAGCAGCACTTC.

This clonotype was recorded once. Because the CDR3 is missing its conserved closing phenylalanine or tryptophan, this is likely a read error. CDR3 sequence reads: CATSRAGNTEAFL. The CDR3 DNA is TGTGCCACCAGCAGAGCCGGGAACACCGAAGCTTTCCTT. The J gene is TRBJ1-1, the V gene TRBV15; no clear D. The germline CDR1 and CDR2 sequences are LNHNV and YYDKDF (reference sequence). The CDR3 has 13 amino acids.

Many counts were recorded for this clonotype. The CDR3 is CASSGLAASSYNEQFF. The CDR3 DNA is TGTGCCAGCAGCGGACTAGCGGCTAGCTCCTACAATGAGCAGTTCTTC. The rearrangement links TRBV11-2 to TRBJ2-1; TRBD2 matches at 10 bases. Germline-derived CDR1 and CDR2 are SGHAT and FQNNGV. The length of the CDR3 is 16 residues. J gave up 0 bases and V 5 bases, and 4 bases lay outside the gene matches.

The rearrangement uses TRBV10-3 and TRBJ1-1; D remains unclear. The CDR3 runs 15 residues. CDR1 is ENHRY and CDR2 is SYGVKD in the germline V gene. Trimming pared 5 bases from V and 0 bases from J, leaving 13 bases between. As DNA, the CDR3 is TGTGCCATCAGTCCACAACTATCTCTGAACACTGAAGCTTTCTTT. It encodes CAISPQLSLNTEAFF.

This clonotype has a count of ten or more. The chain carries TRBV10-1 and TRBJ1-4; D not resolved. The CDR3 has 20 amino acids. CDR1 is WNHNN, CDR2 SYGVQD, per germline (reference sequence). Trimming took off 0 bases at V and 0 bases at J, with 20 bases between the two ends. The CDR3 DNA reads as TGCGCCAGCAGTGAGTCGAAGCCGAACCGGACGGATGCAACTAATGAAAAACTGTTTTTT. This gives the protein CASSESKPNRTDATNEKLFF.

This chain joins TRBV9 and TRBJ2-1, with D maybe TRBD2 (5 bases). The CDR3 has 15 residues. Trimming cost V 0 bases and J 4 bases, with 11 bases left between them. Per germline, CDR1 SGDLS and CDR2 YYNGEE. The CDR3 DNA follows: TGTGCCAGCAGCGTAGGTGTTAGCGATTACAATGAGCAGTTCTTC. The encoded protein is CASSVGVSDYNEQFF.

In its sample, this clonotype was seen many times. The CDR3, as DNA: TGTGCCAGCAGTTTCTCGGGGACAGACTATGGCTACACCTTC. This translates into CASSFSGTDYGYTF. The chain couples TRBV27 to TRBJ1-2, with 7 positions matching TRBD1. This CDR3 contains 14 residues. After removal of 3 bases from V and 3 bases from J, the junction contained 4 bases not matched to a gene. Germline values: CDR1 MNHEY, CDR2 SMNVEV (reference sequence).

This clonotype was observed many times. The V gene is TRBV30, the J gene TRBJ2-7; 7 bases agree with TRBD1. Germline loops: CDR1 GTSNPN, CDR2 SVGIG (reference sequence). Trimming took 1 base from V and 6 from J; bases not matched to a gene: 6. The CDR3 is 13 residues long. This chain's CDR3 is CAWSADRLGEQYF. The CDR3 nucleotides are TGTGCCTGGAGTGCGGACAGGTTGGGCGAGCAGTACTTC.

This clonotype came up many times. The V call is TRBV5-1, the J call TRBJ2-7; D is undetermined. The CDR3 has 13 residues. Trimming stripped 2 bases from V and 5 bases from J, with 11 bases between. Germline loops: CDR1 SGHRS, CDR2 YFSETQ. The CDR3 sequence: CASSFWSAHEQYF. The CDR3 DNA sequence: TGCGCCAGCAGCTTTTGGTCGGCCCACGAGCAGTACTTC.

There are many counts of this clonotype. Here the CDR3 reads CASSDPSGRAYNEQFF. For the CDR3, the DNA is TGCGCCAGCAGTGATCCAAGCGGGAGAGCCTACAATGAGCAGTTCTTC. The V and J genes are TRBV10-2 and TRBJ2-1; 8 nucleotides align to TRBD2. The CDR3 spans 16 residues. V trimming: 3 bases; J trimming: 2 bases; junction bases outside the gene matches: 6. Germline values: CDR1 WSHSY, CDR2 SAAADI.

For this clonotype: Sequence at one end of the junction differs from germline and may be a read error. In DNA, the CDR3 is TGTGCCATCAGCGAGTCTGGAGAGGTAAAGTACTTC. Translated: CAISESGEVKYF. This chain connects TRBV10-3 to TRBJ2-7; D is unclear. CDR1 is ENHRY, CDR2 SYGVKD, per germline. The CDR3 spans 12 residues.

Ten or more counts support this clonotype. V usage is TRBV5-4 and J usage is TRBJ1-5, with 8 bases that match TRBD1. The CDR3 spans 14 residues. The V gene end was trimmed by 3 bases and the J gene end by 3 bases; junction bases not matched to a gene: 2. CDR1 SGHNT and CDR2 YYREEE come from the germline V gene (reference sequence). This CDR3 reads CASSSDRDNQPQHF. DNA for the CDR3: TGTGCCAGCAGCTCGGACAGGGACAATCAGCCCCAGCATTTT.

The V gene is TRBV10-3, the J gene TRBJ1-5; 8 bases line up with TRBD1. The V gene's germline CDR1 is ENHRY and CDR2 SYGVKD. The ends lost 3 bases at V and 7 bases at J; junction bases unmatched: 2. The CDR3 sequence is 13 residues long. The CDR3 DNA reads TGTGCCATCAGTGATCGACAGGGGCAGCCCCAGCATTTT. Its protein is CAISDRQGQPQHF.

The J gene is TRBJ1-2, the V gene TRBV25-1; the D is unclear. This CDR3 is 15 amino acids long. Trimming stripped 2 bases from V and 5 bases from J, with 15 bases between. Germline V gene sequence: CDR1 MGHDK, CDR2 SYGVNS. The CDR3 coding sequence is TGTGCCAGCAGTGAAGGGCTGGGCGCGGGTTATGGCTACACCTTC. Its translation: CASSEGLGAGYGYTF.

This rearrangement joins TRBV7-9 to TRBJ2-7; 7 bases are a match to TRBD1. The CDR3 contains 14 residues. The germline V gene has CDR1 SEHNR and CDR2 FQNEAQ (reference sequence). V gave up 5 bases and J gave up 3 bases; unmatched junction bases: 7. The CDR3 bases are TGTGCCAGCAGCCCCCGGGACAGTCGCTACGAGCAGTACTTC. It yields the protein CASSPRDSRYEQYF.

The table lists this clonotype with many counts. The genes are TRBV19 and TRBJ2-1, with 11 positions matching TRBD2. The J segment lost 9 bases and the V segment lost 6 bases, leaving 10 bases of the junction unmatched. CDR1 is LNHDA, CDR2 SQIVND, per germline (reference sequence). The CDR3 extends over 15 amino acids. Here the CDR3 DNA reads TGTGCCAGTAGCGTGAGGTCTAGCGGGAGGACTGAGCAGTTCTTC. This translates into CASSVRSSGRTEQFF. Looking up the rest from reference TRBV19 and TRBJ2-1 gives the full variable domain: DGGITQSPKYLFRKEGQNVTLSCEQNLNHDAMYWYRQDPGQGLRLIYYSQIVNDFQKGDIAEGYSVSREKKESFPLTVTSAQKNPTAFYLCASSVRSSGRTEQFFGPGTRLTVL.

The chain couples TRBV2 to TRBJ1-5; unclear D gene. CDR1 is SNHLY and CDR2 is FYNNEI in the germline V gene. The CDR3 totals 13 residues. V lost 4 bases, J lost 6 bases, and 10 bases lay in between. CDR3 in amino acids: CASSVGIFQPQHF. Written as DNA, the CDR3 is TGTGCCAGCAGTGTGGGGATATTTCAGCCCCAGCATTTT.